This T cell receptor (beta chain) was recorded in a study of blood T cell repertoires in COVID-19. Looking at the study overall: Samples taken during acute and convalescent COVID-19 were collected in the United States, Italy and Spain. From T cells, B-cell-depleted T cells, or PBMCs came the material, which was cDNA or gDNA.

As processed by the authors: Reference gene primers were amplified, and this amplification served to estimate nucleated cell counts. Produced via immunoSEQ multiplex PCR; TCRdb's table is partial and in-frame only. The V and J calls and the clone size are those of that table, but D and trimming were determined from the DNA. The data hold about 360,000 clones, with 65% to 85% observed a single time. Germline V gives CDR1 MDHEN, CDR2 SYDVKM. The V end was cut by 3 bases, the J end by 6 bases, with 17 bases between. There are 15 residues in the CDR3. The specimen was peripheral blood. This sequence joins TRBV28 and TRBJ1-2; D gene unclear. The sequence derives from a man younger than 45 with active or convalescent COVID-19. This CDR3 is CASSFVGSSLNGYTF. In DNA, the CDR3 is TGTGCCAGCAGTTTTGTGGGCAGTTCATTGAATGGCTACACCTTC.